This passage covers 2 T cell receptor beta chains from one sample sequenced in a study of CD8 T cells in ankylosing spondylitis. Each CDR3 protein is one row after TCRdb ran MiXCR on the 5' RACE reads. Of 350,000 to 400,000 distinct CDR3 sequences in the sample, roughly 22% were seen once. Sequencing used blood, either unsorted or a sorted T cell fraction (not recorded which). These receptors were obtained from a male donor with ankylosing spondylitis or in good health (not recorded which).

Here the CDR3 reads CASSLSLPYEQYF. DNA of the CDR3: TGTGCCAGCAGTTTGTCACTCCCCTACGAGCAGTACTTC. The chain joins TRBV27 to TRBJ2-7; D remains ambiguous. Germline V gene data show CDR1 as MNHEY and CDR2 as SMNVEV (reference sequence). The CDR3 contains 13 residues. The V gene lost 3 bases and the J gene lost 2 bases, with 8 bases spanning the gap.

In DNA form, the CDR3 reads TGCAGTGCCACAACACAAGCCAAAAACATTCAGTACTTC. Protein: CSATTQAKNIQYF. The V gene is TRBV20-1, the J gene TRBJ2-4; D gene uncertain. The CDR3 contains 13 residues. Per the germline V gene, CDR1 is DFQATT and CDR2 is SNEGSKA (reference sequence). Trimming pared 6 bases from V and 0 bases from J, leaving 9 bases between.